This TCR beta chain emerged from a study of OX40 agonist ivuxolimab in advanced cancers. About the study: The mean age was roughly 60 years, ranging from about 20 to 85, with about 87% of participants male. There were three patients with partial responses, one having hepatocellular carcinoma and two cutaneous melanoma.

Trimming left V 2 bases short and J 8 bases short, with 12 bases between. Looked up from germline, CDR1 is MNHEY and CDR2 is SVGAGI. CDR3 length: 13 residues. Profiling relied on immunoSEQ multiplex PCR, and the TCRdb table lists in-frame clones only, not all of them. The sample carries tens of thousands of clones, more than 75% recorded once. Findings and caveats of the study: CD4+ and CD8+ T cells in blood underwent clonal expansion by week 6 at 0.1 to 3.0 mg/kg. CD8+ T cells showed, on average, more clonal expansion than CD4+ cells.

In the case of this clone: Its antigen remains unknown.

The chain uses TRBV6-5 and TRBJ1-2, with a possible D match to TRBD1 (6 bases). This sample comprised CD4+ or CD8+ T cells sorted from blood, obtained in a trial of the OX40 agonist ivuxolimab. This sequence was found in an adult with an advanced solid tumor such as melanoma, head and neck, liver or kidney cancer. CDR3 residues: CASSYRQGLGYTF. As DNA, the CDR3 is TGTGCCAGCAGTTACCGGCAGGGGCTCGGCTACACCTTC.